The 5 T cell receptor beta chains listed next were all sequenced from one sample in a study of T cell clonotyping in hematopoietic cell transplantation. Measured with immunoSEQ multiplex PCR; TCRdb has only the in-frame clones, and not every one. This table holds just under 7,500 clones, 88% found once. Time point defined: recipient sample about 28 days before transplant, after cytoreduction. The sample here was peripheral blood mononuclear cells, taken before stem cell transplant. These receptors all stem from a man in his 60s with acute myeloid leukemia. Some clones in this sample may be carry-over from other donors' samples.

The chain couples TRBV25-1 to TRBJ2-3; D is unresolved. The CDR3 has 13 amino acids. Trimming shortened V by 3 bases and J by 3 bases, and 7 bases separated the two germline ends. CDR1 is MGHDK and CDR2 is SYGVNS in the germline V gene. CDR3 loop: CASSEPATDTQYF. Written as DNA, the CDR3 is TGTGCCAGCAGTGAGCCAGCAACAGATACGCAGTATTTT.

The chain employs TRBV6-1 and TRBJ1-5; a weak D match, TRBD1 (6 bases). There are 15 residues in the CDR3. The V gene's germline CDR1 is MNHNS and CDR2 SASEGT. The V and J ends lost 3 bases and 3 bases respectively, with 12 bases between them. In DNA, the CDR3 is TGTGCCAGCAGTGATATTGGGGGCCCCAATCAGCCCCAGCATTTT. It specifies CASSDIGGPNQPQHF.

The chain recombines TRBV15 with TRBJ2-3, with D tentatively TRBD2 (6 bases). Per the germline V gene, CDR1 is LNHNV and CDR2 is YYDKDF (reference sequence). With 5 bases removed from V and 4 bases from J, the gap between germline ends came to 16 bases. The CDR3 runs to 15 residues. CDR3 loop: CATSSRRGSADTQYF. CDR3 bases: TGTGCCACCAGCTCCCGCCGGGGGAGTGCAGATACGCAGTATTTT.

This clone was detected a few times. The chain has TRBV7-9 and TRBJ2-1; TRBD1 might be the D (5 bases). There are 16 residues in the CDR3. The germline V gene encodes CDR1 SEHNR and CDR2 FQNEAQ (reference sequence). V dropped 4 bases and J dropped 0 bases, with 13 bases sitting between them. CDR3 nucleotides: TGTGCCAGCAGCTCATCGTTGGACACCTCCTACAATGAGCAGTTCTTC. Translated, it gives CASSSSLDTSYNEQFF.

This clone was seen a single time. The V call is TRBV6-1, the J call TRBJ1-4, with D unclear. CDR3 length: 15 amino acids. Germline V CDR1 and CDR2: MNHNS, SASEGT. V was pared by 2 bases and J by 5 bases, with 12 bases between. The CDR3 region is CASSEQSWQNEKLFF. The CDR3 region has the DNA TGTGCCAGCAGTGAACAGTCTTGGCAGAATGAAAAACTGTTTTTT.